A selection of T cell receptor beta chains follows, all from one sample in a study of persistence of HIV-infected CD4 T cells. This table comes from immunoSEQ multiplex PCR, and its TCRdb copy is limited to in-frame clones, with some not included. The sample lists 35,000 to 40,000 clones, roughly 89% seen once, with approximately 1.4% in the top ten. These TCRs' antigens remain unknown. Sequencing was performed on CD4+ T cells sorted from PBMCs after roughly 18-hour stimulation, taken from a patient who received antiretroviral therapy. These receptors were collected from an adult man with HIV who was CMV-seropositive. The CDR3 runs from the conserved cysteine through the conserved F or W. The D gene is left open where the match is weak. Size is omitted from some rows. Given values are once, few, many or a class for expanded clones.

TRBV29-1	.	.	TRBJ1-1	CSVEDSWGRGAEAFF	TGCAGCGTTGAAGATAGTTGGGGTAGGGGGGCTGAAGCTTTCTTT
TRBV6-4	.	few	TRBJ1-2	CASSEIPGQNYGYTF	TGTGCCAGCAGTGAAATACCGGGACAAAACTATGGCTACACCTTC
TRBV6-5	.	.	TRBJ1-3	CASRQTGPGNTIYF	TGTGCCAGCAGGCAAACAGGGCCCGGAAACACCATATATTTT
TRBV19	.	.	TRBJ1-5	CASTTLNQPQHF	TGTGCCAGTACCACCTTGAATCAGCCCCAGCATTTT
TRBV4-2	.	.	TRBJ2-1	CASSVGSGYNEQFF	TGTGCCAGCAGCGTGGGTAGCGGCTACAATGAGCAGTTCTTC
TRBV2	TRBD1	.	TRBJ2-2	CASVEGTANTGELFF	TGTGCCAGCGTTGAGGGGACAGCGAACACCGGGGAGCTGTTTTTT
TRBV15	TRBD1	.	TRBJ1-1	CATSRRGGPEVEAFF	TGTGCCACCAGCAGACGAGGGGGCCCGGAGGTTGAAGCTTTCTTT
TRBV30	.	.	TRBJ1-3	CAWSPGSRNTIYF	TGTGCCTGGAGTCCCGGCTCCCGGAACACCATATATTTT
TRBV24-1	.	once	TRBJ2-2	CATSLSNTGELFF	TGTGCCACCAGTCTCTCCAACACCGGGGAGCTGTTTTTT
TRBV10-3	.	.	TRBJ1-1	CAIRQGVEAFF	TGTGCCATCAGACAGGGTGTTGAAGCTTTCTTT
TRBV27	.	.	TRBJ1-2	CASNLSGKGREGGYTF	TGTGCCAGCAACCTAAGCGGGAAGGGAAGAGAAGGGGGCTACACCTTC
TRBV11-2	.	.	TRBJ1-2	CASSLEKYGYTF	TGTGCCAGCAGCTTAGAAAAGTATGGCTACACCTTC
TRBV28	TRBD1	.	TRBJ1-4	CASNLQGALGEKLFF	TGTGCCAGCAATTTACAGGGGGCGCTTGGTGAAAAACTGTTTTTT
TRBV3-1/TRBV3-2	TRBD1	.	TRBJ1-6	CASSQETGGNSPLHF	TGTGCCAGCAGCCAAGAGACAGGGGGAAATTCACCCCTCCACTTT
TRBV4-2	.	.	TRBJ2-7	CASSPGGSSSYEQYF	TGTGCCAGCAGCCCTGGGGGTTCGAGCTCCTACGAGCAGTACTTC
TRBV2	TRBD1	.	TRBJ1-1	CASRTGGMTEAFF	TGTGCCAGTCGGACAGGGGGCATGACTGAAGCTTTCTTT
TRBV7-5	.	.	TRBJ2-5	CVRSLGLAGYEETQYF	TGTGTCAGAAGCTTAGGACTAGCGGGATATGAAGAGACCCAGTACTTC
TRBV20-1	.	.	TRBJ2-7	CSARMSREQYF	TGCAGTGCTAGAATGTCCCGCGAGCAGTACTTC
TRBV12-5	.	.	TRBJ1-1	CASGRGGNTEAFF	TGTGCTAGTGGCCGAGGGGGGAACACTGAAGCTTTCTTT
TRBV30	.	few	TRBJ1-3	CAWSRDRSISGNTIYF	TGTGCCTGGAGTCGAGACAGGTCCATCTCTGGAAACACCATATATTTT
TRBV6-5	TRBD1	.	TRBJ1-2	CASSTRQGSGYTF	TGTGCCAGCAGTACACGACAGGGATCTGGCTACACCTTC
TRBV19	TRBD1	.	TRBJ2-4	CASSIGRPQGFDIQYF	TGTGCCAGTAGTATAGGTCGGCCACAGGGGTTTGACATTCAGTACTTC
TRBV2	.	.	TRBJ1-1	CASSAETLNTEAFF	TGTGCCAGCAGTGCTGAGACACTAAACACTGAAGCTTTCTTT
TRBV3-1/TRBV3-2	.	few	TRBJ1-5	CASSQDGANSNQPQHF	TGTGCCAGCAGCCAAGACGGGGCTAATAGCAATCAGCCCCAGCATTTT
TRBV10-3	.	once	TRBJ1-2	CAIRTVSVSYGYTF	TGTGCCATCAGGACAGTTTCGGTTTCCTATGGCTACACCTTC
TRBV19	.	.	TRBJ1-5	CASSNRWGNQPQHF	TGTGCCAGTAGTAATAGGTGGGGGAATCAGCCCCAGCATTTT
TRBV6-2/TRBV6-3	.	once	TRBJ2-7	CASSRGEQYF	TGTGCCAGCAGCCGGGGGGAGCAGTACTTC
TRBV4-1	TRBD1	once	TRBJ1-1	CASSRQGWNTEAFF	TGCGCCAGCAGCCGACAGGGGTGGAACACTGAAGCTTTCTTT
TRBV7-8	.	.	TRBJ1-1	CASSWAGGTEAFF	TGTGCCAGCAGCTGGGCGGGGGGCACTGAAGCTTTCTTT
TRBV6-2/TRBV6-3	.	once	TRBJ2-2	CASSLGRSGNTGELFF	TGTGCCAGCAGTTTGGGGCGTAGCGGGAACACCGGGGAGCTGTTTTTT
TRBV19	.	.	TRBJ2-3	CASSMGDTQYF	TGTGCCAGTAGTATGGGGGATACGCAGTATTTT
TRBV10-3	.	.	TRBJ2-1	CAISEGASATFF	TGTGCCATCAGTGAGGGGGCTAGCGCCACGTTCTTC
TRBV29-1	.	.	TRBJ1-6	CSVVLGGRGSPLHF	TGCAGCGTTGTCCTCGGTGGCAGAGGTTCACCCCTCCACTTT
TRBV6-5	.	.	TRBJ1-1	CASSYSIGRRTEAFF	TGTGCCAGCAGTTACTCGATAGGCAGGAGGACTGAAGCTTTCTTT
TRBV5-5	.	few	TRBJ1-1	CASSLFGGDTEAFF	TGTGCCAGCAGCTTGTTCGGGGGTGACACTGAAGCTTTCTTT
TRBV7-6	TRBD2	.	TRBJ2-4	CASSPQTSGGMGAKNIQYF	TGTGCCAGCAGCCCCCAGACTAGCGGAGGGATGGGGGCCAAAAACATTCAGTACTTC
TRBV5-1	TRBD1	.	TRBJ1-2	CASSLETGAGGYTF	TGCGCCAGCAGCTTGGAGACAGGGGCGGGGGGCTACACCTTC
TRBV19	TRBD1	.	TRBJ1-2	CASSPRQGQNYGYTF	TGTGCCAGTAGTCCGCGACAGGGGCAGAACTATGGCTACACCTTC
TRBV6-5	.	.	TRBJ2-5	CASSYTAGAGRYF	TGTGCCAGCAGTTATACTGCCGGGGCCGGGAGGTACTTC
TRBV7-2	.	.	TRBJ1-1	CASTQGGEAFF	TGTGCCAGCACCCAGGGAGGCGAAGCTTTCTTT
TRBV19	.	.	TRBJ1-2	CASSIRTPTYGYTF	TGTGCCAGTAGTATAAGGACACCGACCTATGGCTACACCTTC
TRBV11-3	.	.	TRBJ2-7	CASSSTGNEQYF	TGTGCCAGCAGCTCTACAGGGAACGAGCAGTACTTC
TRBV10-1	.	.	TRBJ1-1	CASRQGSGTEAFF	TGCGCCAGCAGACAGGGCTCGGGCACTGAAGCTTTCTTT
TRBV4-2	TRBD1	.	TRBJ1-3	CASSQVRTGWGGSGNTIYF	TGTGCCAGCAGCCAAGTTAGGACAGGGTGGGGGGGCTCTGGAAACACCATATATTTT
TRBV27	.	.	TRBJ2-3	CASSLGTDTQYF	TGTGCCAGCAGTTTAGGCACAGATACGCAGTATTTT
TRBV5-5	.	few	TRBJ1-6	CASSFGTYNSPLHF	TGTGCCAGCAGCTTCGGGACCTATAATTCACCCCTCCACTTT
TRBV4-3	.	.	TRBJ2-5	CASSQEGQAGSQETQYF	TGCGCCAGCAGCCAAGAAGGGCAAGCGGGTTCCCAAGAGACCCAGTACTTC
TRBV6-1	TRBD1	.	TRBJ1-1	CASSETGRSATEAFF	TGTGCCAGCAGTGAGACAGGGCGTTCCGCCACTGAAGCTTTCTTT
TRBV6-2/TRBV6-3	.	.	TRBJ2-1	CASSGGRVNSYNEQFF	TGTGCCAGCAGCGGGGGGCGGGTTAACTCCTACAATGAGCAGTTCTTC
TRBV9	TRBD1	.	TRBJ2-7	CASSAHPGGEQYF	TGTGCCAGCAGCGCCCATCCAGGGGGCGAGCAGTACTTC
TRBV27	.	.	TRBJ2-6	CASSTFSSGANVLTF	TGTGCCAGCTCTACCTTTAGCTCTGGGGCCAACGTCCTGACTTTC
TRBV5-5	TRBD1	.	TRBJ1-6	CASSLEGANSPLHF	TGTGCCAGCAGTTTGGAGGGGGCGAATTCACCCCTCCACTTT
TRBV7-2	TRBD1	.	TRBJ1-2	CASSLVTGDGYTF	TGTGCCAGCAGCTTAGTGACAGGGGATGGCTACACCTTC
TRBV15	.	.	TRBJ2-1	CATSRERGPYNEQFF	TGTGCCACCAGCAGAGAACGGGGCCCCTACAATGAGCAGTTCTTC
TRBV2	.	.	TRBJ1-1	CASGPVTSNTEAFF	TGTGCCAGCGGACCCGTTACATCGAACACTGAAGCTTTCTTT
TRBV6-5	TRBD1	.	TRBJ1-3	CATQGGDSGNTIYF	TGTGCCACCCAGGGGGGGGACTCTGGAAACACCATATATTTT
TRBV4-1	TRBD1	.	TRBJ1-5	CASSGQGWGNQPQHF	TGCGCCAGCAGCGGACAGGGATGGGGCAATCAGCCCCAGCATTTT
TRBV16	.	few	TRBJ1-6	CASSPPDGWGNSPLHF	TGTGCCAGCAGCCCTCCAGACGGGTGGGGGAATTCACCCCTCCACTTT